This passage covers 26 T cell receptor beta chains from one sample sequenced in a study. Data came from immunoSEQ multiplex PCR; TCRdb stores just in-frame clones and leaves some out. The sample has 55,000 to 70,000 clones, 93% seen once. Sequencing was done on a sample of PBMCs. Receptor source: a man between 35 and 55 years old with rheumatoid arthritis.

The chain couples TRBV6-6 to TRBJ2-5; 8 bases line up with TRBD2. The ends lost 11 bases at V and 5 bases at J; junction bases unmatched: 7. Germline V gene lookup returns CDR1 MNHNY and CDR2 SVGAGI (reference sequence). The CDR3 length is 12 residues. CDR3 amino acids: CALGGARETQYF. The DNA of the CDR3 is TGTGCCCTCGGGGGGGCCAGGGAGACCCAGTACTTC.

With regard to this clone: The germline gene is not matched at one end of the junction; a read error may be the cause. V and J are TRBV7-7 and TRBJ2-1, with D perhaps TRBD2 (5 bases). From germline, CDR1 is SSHAT and CDR2 FNYEAQ (reference sequence). The CDR3 runs 16 residues. In nucleotides, the CDR3 is TGTGCTAGCAGCTTAGCCATCGGGTTGGGAGTCAATGAGCAGTTCTTC. Translation gives CASSLAIGLGVNEQFF.

This rearrangement joins TRBV6-2 or TRBV6-3 to TRBJ2-1; 8 positions match TRBD2. Germline values: CDR1 MNHEY, CDR2 SVGEGT. The CDR3 runs to 16 residues. J was trimmed by 5 bases and V by 2 bases; bases with no gene match: 8. The CDR3 spells CASSYLGRAVDNEQFF. As DNA, the CDR3 is TGTGCCAGCAGTTACCTCGGGAGGGCCGTAGACAATGAGCAGTTCTTC.

The chain has TRBV9 and TRBJ2-7; D remains unclear. The CDR3 spans 13 residues. Germline CDR1 SGDLS, CDR2 YYNGEE. Trimming took off 3 bases at V and 2 bases at J, with 9 bases between the two ends. The CDR3 DNA reads TGTGCCAGCAGCGCCGGTGGACCCTACGAGCAGTACTTC. Translated, it gives CASSAGGPYEQYF.

The chain uses TRBV30 and TRBJ2-7, with D perhaps being TRBD1 or TRBD2 (5 bases each). The germline V and J ends were trimmed by 2 bases and 1 base, with 9 bases remaining between them. The CDR3 covers 13 residues. Germline V gene lookup returns CDR1 GTSNPN and CDR2 SVGIG (reference sequence). CDR3 nucleotides: TGTGCCTGGAGTCGGGACGGATCCTACGAGCAGTACTTC. Protein: CAWSRDGSYEQYF.

The chain employs TRBV10-2 and TRBJ2-7, with D perhaps matching TRBD1 (5 bases). The CDR3 contains 14 residues. Looked up from germline, CDR1 is WSHSY and CDR2 is SAAADI. Trimming left V 2 bases short and J 6 bases short, with 14 bases between. The CDR3 DNA follows: TGCGCCAGCAGTGAGCGATGGCAGGGCGTCGAGCAGTACTTC. The encoded protein is CASSERWQGVEQYF.

V is TRBV2 and J is TRBJ1-1; TRBD1 matches at 7 bases. After removal of 1 base from V and 1 base from J, the junction contained 3 bases not matched to a gene. CDR3 length: 15 residues. In germline, CDR1 is SNHLY, CDR2 FYNNEI. CDR3 sequence reads: CASSEGYRGNTEAFF. For the CDR3, the DNA is TGTGCCAGCAGTGAAGGATACAGGGGGAACACTGAAGCTTTCTTT.

The rearrangement links TRBV6-4 to TRBJ2-2; 9 positions match TRBD1. The CDR3 consists of 14 residues. The V and J ends lost 4 bases and 6 bases, in that order; junction bases with no gene match: 3. Germline V gene lookup returns CDR1 MRHNA and CDR2 SNTAGT. The CDR3: CASSGTGEAGELFF. The CDR3 DNA is TGTGCCAGCAGTGGGACAGGGGAAGCCGGGGAGCTGTTTTTT.

The chain is built from TRBV14 and TRBJ2-7; D is possibly TRBD1 or TRBD2 (6 bases each). This CDR3 comprises 17 residues. The V end lost 4 bases, the J end lost 5 bases, and 24 bases lay between the germline ends. From germline, CDR1 is SGHDN and CDR2 FVKESK. The CDR3 spells CASSRHGDRGRSHEQYF. The DNA of the CDR3 is TGTGCCAGCAGCCGCCACGGCGACCGGGGGCGCAGCCACGAGCAGTACTTC. The entire variable domain, with the rest obtained from reference TRBV14 and TRBJ2-7, is as follows: EAGVTQFPSHSVIEKGQTVTLRCDPISGHDNLYWYRRVMGKEIKFLLHFVKESKQDESGMPNNRFLAERTGGTYSTLKVQPAELEDSGVYFCASSRHGDRGRSHEQYFGPGTRLTVT.

The rearrangement joins TRBV30 to TRBJ1-2, with D perhaps matching TRBD1 (6 bases). Germline CDR1 and CDR2: GTSNPN and SVGIG (reference sequence). CDR3 size: 13 residues. The ends were cut back, 4 bases at V and 8 bases at J, with 17 bases in the middle. DNA for the CDR3: TGTGCCTGGACGAGGAGTAGGGGGGAAGGCTACACCTTC. Amino acid sequence: CAWTRSRGEGYTF.

The DNA of the CDR3 is TGCGCCAGCAGCTTGGAAGGACAGGCCAGTAATGAAAAACTGTTTTTT. Translated, it gives CASSLEGQASNEKLFF. The chain carries TRBV5-1 and TRBJ1-4, with TRBD1 matching 7 bases. Trimming at V came to 0 bases and at J to 4 bases, leaving 6 bases not matched to a gene. Germline loops: CDR1 SGHRS, CDR2 YFSETQ. This CDR3 is built from 16 residues. The full variable domain, completed using reference TRBV5-1 and TRBJ1-4, is KAGVTQTPRYLIKTRGQQVTLSCSPISGHRSVSWYQQTPGQGLQFLFEYFSETQRNKGNFPGRFSGRQFSNSRSEMNVSTLELGDSALYLCASSLEGQASNEKLFFGSGTQLSVL.

The chain links TRBV6-5 to TRBJ1-1, with D unclear. This CDR3 spans 13 amino acids. CDR1 is MNHEY, CDR2 SVGAGI, per germline. V was cut by 2 bases and J by 1 base, with 5 bases left in between. The CDR3 loop is CASSYGGNTEAFF. CDR3 in DNA: TGTGCCAGCAGTTACGGAGGGAACACTGAAGCTTTCTTT.

V gene TRBV7-2 combines with J gene TRBJ1-6; 7 bases fit TRBD1. Germline V gene sequence: CDR1 SGHTA, CDR2 FQGNSA. V was pared by 1 base and J by 8 bases, with 5 bases of the junction left unmatched. This CDR3 contains 15 residues. CDR3 in DNA: TGTGCCAGCAGCTTAGTGGCAGGGGGGTATTCACCCCTCCACTTT. Its translation is CASSLVAGGYSPLHF.

This clone appeared once. The CDR3 loop is CATSDSKDNTFQETQYF. For the CDR3, the DNA is TGTGCCACCAGTGACTCGAAGGACAACACCTTCCAAGAGACCCAGTACTTC. The rearrangement links TRBV24-1 to TRBJ2-5, with D possibly being TRBD1 (5 bases). The CDR3 totals 17 residues. Deletions cut 4 bases from V and 1 base from J, with 18 bases between. CDR1 and CDR2 from the germline V gene are KGHDR and SFDVKD.

This rearrangement joins TRBV6-1 to TRBJ1-1, with TRBD1 identical over 8 bases. V shed 2 bases, J shed 1 base, and the junction held 3 bases outside the gene matches. The germline V gene encodes CDR1 MNHNS and CDR2 SASEGT. The CDR3 has 15 residues. The CDR3 reads CASSEFGTGNTEAFF. The CDR3 coding sequence is TGTGCCAGCAGTGAATTCGGGACAGGGAACACTGAAGCTTTCTTT.

This chain links TRBV27 with TRBJ1-1; D is undetermined. V gave up 2 bases and J gave up 2 bases, with 6 bases separating them. Germline-derived CDR1 and CDR2 are MNHEY and SMNVEV (reference sequence). This CDR3 spans 13 amino acids. The CDR3 is CASSLITNTEAFF. Written as DNA, the CDR3 is TGTGCCAGCAGTTTAATTACCAACACTGAAGCTTTCTTT.

Comment on this clone: This CDR3 is also generated by other DNA sequences in the sample. The chain employs TRBV29-1 and TRBJ1-5; 8 bases agree with TRBD1. Unmatched junction bases numbered 0, after V lost 4 bases and J lost 4 bases. This CDR3 is 12 amino acids long. Looked up from germline, CDR1 is SQVTM and CDR2 is ANQGSEA. In nucleotides, the CDR3 is TGCAGCGTTGGGACAGGGAATCAGCCCCAGCATTTT. Its protein is CSVGTGNQPQHF.

This chain links TRBV6-1 with TRBJ1-5, with TRBD1 matching over 9 bases. CDR3 length: 15 amino acids. Germline loops: CDR1 MNHNS, CDR2 SASEGT. Trimming took 5 bases from V and 6 from J; bases not matched to a gene: 8. The CDR3 is CASSFPGQGVQPQHF. Written as DNA, the CDR3 is TGTGCCAGCAGTTTTCCGGGACAGGGTGTTCAGCCCCAGCATTTT.

The chain is built from TRBV5-1 and TRBJ2-5; 7 nucleotides align to TRBD2. The J segment lost 4 bases and the V segment lost 4 bases, leaving 7 bases of the junction unmatched. The V gene's germline CDR1 is SGHRS and CDR2 YFSETQ. The CDR3 runs to 14 residues. The CDR3 is CASSGRAERETQYF. The CDR3 DNA follows: TGCGCCAGCAGCGGGAGGGCCGAGCGAGAGACCCAGTACTTC.

V and J are TRBV28 and TRBJ1-1; 8 bases align to TRBD1. This CDR3 region has 15 residues. Germline V gene lookup returns CDR1 MDHEN and CDR2 SYDVKM. Trimming at V came to 4 bases and at J to 5 bases, leaving 9 bases not matched to a gene. CDR3 coding DNA: TGTGCCAGCAGTTCCGGACAGGGTCCGGAGACTGAAGCTTTCTTT. It yields the protein CASSSGQGPETEAFF.

The rearrangement joins TRBV25-1 to TRBJ1-5; D is ambiguous. V was pared by 5 bases and J by 0 bases, with 8 bases between. The length of the CDR3 is 14 residues. CDR1 MGHDK and CDR2 SYGVNS come from the germline V gene. In nucleotides, the CDR3 is TGTGCCAGCAGTCAGGTCTATAGCAATCAGCCCCAGCATTTT. It encodes CASSQVYSNQPQHF.

The V call is TRBV3-1 (or the pseudogene TRBV3-2), the J call TRBJ1-4, with D possibly matching TRBD1 (6 bases). The CDR3 is 16 residues long. The ends were cut back, 1 base at V and 7 bases at J, with 16 bases in the middle. Germline lookup yields CDR1 LGHDT and CDR2 YNNKEL (reference sequence). The CDR3 loop reads CASSQAYRESGEKLFF. The CDR3 DNA reads as TGTGCCAGCAGCCAAGCCTACAGGGAGAGCGGTGAAAAACTGTTTTTT.

This clone was detected once. The chain is built from TRBV5-1 and TRBJ2-1, with 9 bases matching TRBD2. CDR3 length: 16 amino acids. Germline V gives CDR1 SGHRS, CDR2 YFSETQ. V was pared by 2 bases and J by 7 bases, with 10 bases of the junction left unmatched. This CDR3 is CASSFTGTSKVNEQFF. The CDR3 bases are TGCGCCAGCAGCTTTACCGGGACTAGCAAGGTGAATGAGCAGTTCTTC.

The count of this clone is one. This chain links TRBV11-1 with TRBJ2-7; D not certain. Germline V gene sequence: CDR1 SGHAT, CDR2 FQDESV (reference sequence). There are 15 residues in the CDR3. Trimming pared 3 bases from V and 0 bases from J, leaving 12 bases between. The CDR3 DNA sequence: TGTGCCAGCAGCTTCATCTCTTCTAGCTCCTACGAGCAGTACTTC. Translation gives CASSFISSSSYEQYF. The whole variable domain, remainder taken from reference TRBV11-1 and TRBJ2-7, is EAEVAQSPRYKITEKSQAVAFWCDPISGHATLYWYRQILGQGPELLVQFQDESVVDDSQLPKDRFSAERLKGVDSTLKIQPAELGDSAMYLCASSFISSSSYEQYFGPGTRLTVT.

The CDR3 DNA reads as TGTGCCAGCTCACCAATTGGACAGGGGGCGAATGAGCAGTTCTTC. It yields the protein CASSPIGQGANEQFF. The genes are TRBV18 and TRBJ2-1; 11 nucleotides align to TRBD1. CDR1 and CDR2 (germline): KGHSH, LQKENI. This CDR3 comprises 15 residues. The ends lost 2 bases at V and 7 bases at J; junction bases unmatched: 4.

J is TRBJ1-2 and V is TRBV6-5; tentatively, D is TRBD1 (6 bases). Trimming took 11 bases from V and 6 from J, leaving 16 bases between them. CDR3 length equals 12 residues. Looked up from germline, CDR1 is MNHEY and CDR2 is SVGAGI. Here the CDR3 reads CAALGGGDGYTF. The CDR3 region has the DNA TGTGCCGCTCTGGGGGGGGGCGATGGCTACACCTTC.